The next 30 T cell receptor beta chains were all read from a single sample in a study of T-cell reconstitution after alpha-beta-depleted transplantation in children listed by TCRdb under 2016. This sample's treatment or condition label indicates: allogeneic hematopoietic cell transplantation with graft depleted of TCRalphabeta T cells and CD19 B cells. Library method: PCR. The data were produced on an Illumina HiSeq 2500. Molecular barcoding was employed in the preparation of TCR libraries, with unique molecular identifiers being used to normalize TCRbeta repertoire quantification. Through fastp at Q25 and MiXCR, TCRdb rebuilt clones from the public reads, retaining in-frame beta chains. Entries that share a CDR3 protein sequence are merged under the most common genes and DNA. Counted in this sample were around 670,000 distinct CDR3 sequences; around 13% of them appeared once. The ten largest account for around 0.79% of the sample.

Sequencing used PBMCs, obtained before TCRalphabeta/CD19-depleted stem cell transplant. The receptors were sampled from a girl aged 2-10 years with congenital amegakaryocytic thrombocytopenia, due to receive a stem cell transplant.

The table lists this clonotype with many counts. The chain couples TRBV5-8 to TRBJ1-2; unclear D gene. Trimming stripped 0 bases from V and 4 bases from J, with 7 bases between. This CDR3 has 13 amino acids. Germline V gene sequence: CDR1 SGHTS, CDR2 YDEGEE. The CDR3 DNA follows: TGTGCCAGCAGCTTGGAGAATTCCTATGGCTACACCTTC. This codes for CASSLENSYGYTF.

The chain has TRBV12-3 or TRBV12-4 and TRBJ1-2, with no clear D. The CDR3 loop spans 14 amino acids. V was trimmed by 3 bases and J by 0 bases, leaving 8 bases between them. The CDR3 DNA sequence: TGTGCCAGCAGTTTGTGGCCGACTAACTATGGCTACACCTTC. Amino acids: CASSLWPTNYGYTF.

The rearrangement links TRBV2 to TRBJ1-1; 7 positions agree with TRBD1. Germline V lookup: CDR1 SNHLY, CDR2 FYNNEI. CDR3 size: 12 residues. V trimming: 6 bases; J trimming: 7 bases; junction bases outside the gene matches: 5. CDR3 loop: CASSRDRSEAFF. DNA of the CDR3: TGTGCCAGCAGCCGGGACAGAAGTGAAGCTTTCTTT.

The gene calls are TRBV27 and TRBJ2-3, with 7 bases fitting TRBD2. Germline CDR1 MNHEY, CDR2 SMNVEV (reference sequence). This CDR3 has 15 residues. J lost 2 bases, V lost 6 bases, and 8 bases had no gene match. The CDR3 nucleotides read TGTGCCAGCAGCCAACGACTAGCAGTCACAGATACGCAGTATTTT. Residues: CASSQRLAVTDTQYF.

This clonotype was seen only a few times. The chain recombines TRBV6-1 with TRBJ1-1; tentatively, D is TRBD1 (5 bases). This CDR3 has 13 residues. Germline-derived CDR1 and CDR2 are MNHNS and SASEGT. V lost 6 bases and J lost 3, with 11 bases in between. The CDR3 here is CASSQGGYTEAFF. CDR3 DNA: TGTGCCAGCAGCCAGGGAGGATACACTGAAGCTTTCTTT.

This chain uses TRBV3-1 with TRBJ2-3, with TRBD2 matching 11 bases. Germline lookup yields CDR1 LGHDT and CDR2 YNNKEL (reference sequence). The CDR3 is made up of 18 amino acids. J gave up 6 bases and V 1 base, and 12 bases lay outside the gene matches. The CDR3 DNA reads TGTGCCAGCAGCCAAGCTGGGACTAGCGGACGCCATGCCGATACGCAGTATTTT. It yields the protein CASSQAGTSGRHADTQYF.

The chain carries TRBV5-1 and TRBJ2-3; D is perhaps TRBD1 or TRBD2 (6 bases each). The CDR3 runs to 15 residues. CDR1 and CDR2 from the germline V gene are SGHRS and YFSETQ. With 4 bases removed from V and 1 base from J, the gap between germline ends came to 13 bases. The CDR3 region is CASSGGTRRTDTQYF. CDR3 DNA: TGCGCCAGCAGCGGAGGGACACGCCGCACAGATACGCAGTATTTT.

Ten or more counts support this clonotype. The CDR3 nucleotides read TGCGCCAGCAGCTTGGAAAGAGATGGAGAGACCCAGTACTTC. This codes for CASSLERDGETQYF. This chain connects TRBV5-1 to TRBJ2-5; the D is unclear. Germline CDR1 and CDR2: SGHRS and YFSETQ. This CDR3 spans 14 amino acids. The V end lost 0 bases, the J end lost 4 bases, and 10 bases lay between the germline ends.

In this sample, this clonotype turned up many times. The chain combines TRBV9 with TRBJ2-7; 7 positions match TRBD1. Losses at the gene ends were 0 bases for V and 1 base for J; bases not matched to a gene: 1. Germline V gene data show CDR1 as SGDLS and CDR2 as YYNGEE. This CDR3 has 14 residues. CDR3 amino acids: CASSVGDSSYEQYF. The CDR3 DNA sequence: TGTGCCAGCAGCGTAGGGGACAGTTCCTACGAGCAGTACTTC.

This clonotype has ten or more counts. This chain joins TRBV12-3 or TRBV12-4 and TRBJ2-7; D is possibly TRBD2 (5 bases). Trimming shortened V by 3 bases and J by 5 bases, and 14 bases separated the two germline ends. The CDR3 contains 14 residues. CDR3 sequence: CASSFSGFVHEQYF. The CDR3 region has the DNA TGTGCCAGCAGTTTTTCGGGGTTTGTCCACGAGCAGTACTTC.

This clonotype was counted only a few times. The chain uses TRBV20-1 and TRBJ2-1; 9 nucleotides line up with TRBD2. V lost 2 bases to trimming and J lost 3 bases; unmatched junction nucleotides: 14. Germline CDR1 is DFQATT and CDR2 is SNEGSKA (reference sequence). This CDR3 is 18 amino acids long. CDR3 DNA sequence: TGCAGTGCTAGACGGCGGCTAGCGGGACTCTCCCTCTACAATGAGCAGTTCTTC. Residues: CSARRRLAGLSLYNEQFF.

This clonotype was found many times. The chain recombines TRBV10-3 with TRBJ2-1, with 8 bases matching TRBD1. Trimming at V came to 6 bases and at J to 5 bases, leaving 12 bases not matched to a gene. The length of the CDR3 is 16 residues. Germline-derived CDR1 and CDR2 are ENHRY and SYGVKD. CDR3 sequence: CAISGTGANSDNEQFF. The DNA for the CDR3 is TGTGCCATCAGCGGGACAGGCGCTAACTCAGACAATGAGCAGTTCTTC.

The CDR3 loop is CASSYSGTGGQGVRYF. CDR3 nucleotides: TGTGCCAGCAGTTACTCCGGGACAGGGGGCCAGGGAGTTCGATATTTT. The chain is built from TRBV6-5 and TRBJ2-3; TRBD1 aligns across 12 bases. This CDR3 region has 16 residues. V shed 0 bases and J 15 bases; nucleotides not matched to a gene: 13. CDR1 and CDR2 from the germline V gene are MNHEY and SVGAGI.

In its sample, this clonotype was seen many times. The chain couples TRBV29-1 to TRBJ2-1, with TRBD2 identical over 13 bases. CDR1 is SQVTM and CDR2 is ANQGSEA in the germline V gene. The CDR3 extends over 14 amino acids. The trim removed 5 bases at V and 4 bases at J, leaving 2 bases unmatched. The chain's CDR3 is CSVPGLAGYNEQFF. The CDR3 nucleotides are TGCAGCGTTCCGGGACTAGCGGGGTACAATGAGCAGTTCTTC.

This clonotype appeared a few times. The chain uses TRBV29-1 and TRBJ2-7; 7 nucleotides agree with TRBD2. The CDR3 covers 13 residues. The germline V gene has CDR1 SQVTM and CDR2 ANQGSEA. The junction had 7 bases not matched to a gene; V was cut back by 1 base and J by 7 bases. CDR3 sequence (DNA): TGCAGCGTTGAAGCGGGAGGCATCCCAGAGCAGTACTTC. Amino acids: CSVEAGGIPEQYF.

The V gene is TRBV29-1, the J gene TRBJ2-3; TRBD1 or TRBD2 may be the D gene (5 bases each). Germline CDR1 reads SQVTM; CDR2 reads ANQGSEA. The CDR3 loop spans 14 amino acids. V dropped 6 bases and J dropped 4 bases, with 17 bases sitting between them. As DNA, the CDR3 is TGCAGCGTGGGGCCCTTGCAGGAGGCAGATACGCAGTATTTT. Its translation: CSVGPLQEADTQYF.

The CDR3 nucleotides read TGTGCCAGCAGCTTAAATTTCCAAGAGACCCAGTACTTC. The encoded protein is CASSLNFQETQYF. V and J are TRBV7-9 and TRBJ2-5; D is ambiguous. From germline, CDR1 is SEHNR and CDR2 FQNEAQ (reference sequence). V gave up 2 bases and J gave up 1 base, with 5 bases separating them. The CDR3 spans 13 residues. The full variable domain, with the rest looked up from reference TRBV7-9 and TRBJ2-5, is DTGVSQNPRHKITKRGQNVTFRCDPISEHNRLYWYRQTLGQGPEFLTYFQNEAQLEKSRLLSDRFSAERPKGSFSTLEIQRTEQGDSAMYLCASSLNFQETQYFGPGTRLLVL.

CDR3 nucleotide sequence: TGTGCCAGCAGCTCTCCGGGGGGACCTTACTTC. Translated: CASSSPGGPYF. V is TRBV7-9 and J is TRBJ2-7, with 7 nucleotides matching TRBD2. Germline values: CDR1 SEHNR, CDR2 FQNEAQ (reference sequence). CDR3 size: 11 residues. Trimming cost V 4 bases and J 13 bases; bases outside gene matches: 7.

This clonotype was seen a few times. The V call is TRBV7-8, the J call TRBJ2-1, with TRBD1 matching 8 bases. V was pared by 6 bases and J by 7 bases, with 8 bases of the junction left unmatched. Germline-derived CDR1 and CDR2 are SGHVS and FQNEAQ. This CDR3 spans 14 amino acids. This CDR3 is CASRRRGLRNEQFF. The CDR3 DNA reads as TGTGCCAGCAGGCGCAGGGGGCTTAGGAATGAGCAGTTCTTC.

The chain is built from TRBV29-1 and TRBJ2-3; D unclear. The V end was cut by 7 bases, the J end by 5 bases, with 16 bases between. The CDR3 extends over 13 amino acids. The germline gives CDR1 SQVTM, CDR2 ANQGSEA. The chain's CDR3 is CSARSPEIDTQYF. Here the CDR3 DNA reads TGCAGCGCCCGATCCCCAGAGATAGATACGCAGTATTTT.

The rearrangement uses TRBV5-1 and TRBJ2-1, with D possibly TRBD2 on 6 matching bases. CDR1 and CDR2 from the germline V gene are SGHRS and YFSETQ. The CDR3 is 16 residues long. V gave up 1 base and J gave up 5 bases, with 16 bases separating them. CDR3 nucleotides: TGCGCCAGCAGCTTGAAGTCGGGTGAGCGGGACAATGAGCAGTTCTTC. Amino acids: CASSLKSGERDNEQFF.

This clonotype has at least ten counts. The rearrangement links TRBV20-1 to TRBJ1-2; D uncertain. Germline V gene sequence: CDR1 DFQATT, CDR2 SNEGSKA (reference sequence). The ends were cut back, 0 bases at V and 4 bases at J, with 9 bases in the middle. The CDR3 is 13 residues long. The CDR3 nucleotides read TGCAGTGCTAGAGACGTGGTTTCCTATGGCTACACCTTC. This codes for CSARDVVSYGYTF.

The rearrangement uses TRBV5-1 and TRBJ2-3; TRBD2 matches 13 bases. CDR1 is SGHRS and CDR2 is YFSETQ in the germline V gene. The CDR3 length is 17 residues. V lost 4 bases to trimming and J lost 4 bases; unmatched junction nucleotides: 9. The CDR3 coding sequence is TGCGCCAGCAGCCCCCAGAGGACTAGCGGGGGCGCAGATACGCAGTATTTT. It translates to CASSPQRTSGGADTQYF.

In this sample, this clonotype turned up many times. This chain joins TRBV5-1 and TRBJ1-1; 7 positions agree with TRBD1. V was pared by 4 bases and J by 1 base, with 4 bases of the junction left unmatched. CDR1 SGHRS and CDR2 YFSETQ come from the germline V gene. The CDR3 runs to 14 residues. The CDR3 coding sequence is TGCGCCAGCAGCGTCGGGACAGCGAACACTGAAGCTTTCTTT. It is translated as CASSVGTANTEAFF.

This clonotype was seen at least ten times. The chain has TRBV20-1 and TRBJ2-7; the D call may be TRBD1 or TRBD2 (6 bases each). The CDR3 contains 13 residues. The V end lost 4 bases, the J end lost 5 bases, and 15 bases lay between the germline ends. The germline V gene encodes CDR1 DFQATT and CDR2 SNEGSKA (reference sequence). CDR3 DNA sequence: TGCAGTGCTAAGGGGGGAGGCTTCGACGAGCAGTACTTC. Translated: CSAKGGGFDEQYF.

This clonotype was picked up many times. The gene calls are TRBV5-4 and TRBJ2-1; 9 bases align to TRBD1. V lost 4 bases, J lost 8 bases, and 13 bases stayed unmatched. CDR1 is SGHNT, CDR2 YYREEE, per germline (reference sequence). The CDR3 runs to 16 residues. CDR3 amino acids: CASSPDGLGQGDEQFF. The CDR3 bases are TGTGCCAGCAGCCCGGACGGTTTGGGACAGGGAGATGAGCAGTTCTTC.

This clonotype showed up just a few times. The genes are TRBV3-1 and TRBJ2-7; D gene unclear. This CDR3 has 14 residues. V was trimmed by 0 bases and J by 7 bases, leaving 13 bases between them. CDR1 and CDR2 (germline): LGHDT, YNNKEL (reference sequence). The CDR3: CASSQEDGPWEQYF. Here the CDR3 DNA reads TGTGCCAGCAGCCAAGAGGACGGGCCTTGGGAGCAGTACTTC.

V gene TRBV2 combines with J gene TRBJ1-5, with D uncertain. Germline V gene sequence: CDR1 SNHLY, CDR2 FYNNEI. V was cut by 4 bases and J by 1 base, with 11 bases left in between. The CDR3 extends over 15 amino acids. The CDR3 DNA is TGTGCCAGCAGTGGTGGCAGGAGGAGCAATCAGCCCCAGCATTTT. Protein product: CASSGGRRSNQPQHF.

This clonotype was recorded many times. This chain connects TRBV28 to TRBJ2-1, with D possibly TRBD2 on 6 matching bases. Germline V gives CDR1 MDHEN, CDR2 SYDVKM. Trimming stripped 10 bases from V and 12 bases from J, with 25 bases between. This CDR3 has 14 amino acids. CDR3: CAIDGASELKGQFF. The CDR3 nucleotides read TGTGCCATCGATGGGGCTAGCGAGCTTAAGGGGCAGTTCTTC.

This clonotype showed up many times. The rearrangement joins TRBV20-1 to TRBJ2-3; no reliable D call. The CDR3 is 15 amino acids. Germline assignment: CDR1 DFQATT and CDR2 SNEGSKA (reference sequence). Trimming took 6 bases from V and 1 from J, leaving 17 bases between them. The CDR3 spells CSAVSPGTGTDTQYF. CDR3 in DNA: TGCAGTGCCGTCTCTCCGGGTACGGGCACAGATACGCAGTATTTT.